A single T cell receptor beta chain is shown here with its context. Antigen: not known. This CDR3 has 14 residues. Germline assignment: CDR1 SQVTM and CDR2 ANQGSEA. Trimming removed 3 bases at V and 2 bases at J, with 11 bases between. A single record per CDR3 protein comes from TCRdb applying MiXCR to the 5' RACE reads. Here the sample spans more than 150,000 distinct CDR3 sequences, about 20% being singletons. These data belong to a study of CD8 T cells in ankylosing spondylitis. Study conclusions and caveats: In synovial fluid and blood from reactive arthritis, some motif variants were previously reported.

The specimen was blood, either unsorted or a sorted T cell fraction (not recorded which). The rearrangement links TRBV29-1 to TRBJ2-1; perhaps TRBD2 as D (6 bases). This receptor was obtained from a male donor aged 10-35 years with ankylosing spondylitis or in good health (not recorded which). The CDR3 is CSVDRTGAYNEQFF. The CDR3, as DNA: TGCAGCGTTGATAGGACGGGAGCCTACAATGAGCAGTTCTTC.